This T cell receptor beta chain comes out of a study of blood T cells in healthy people across ages. Study at large: Per two T cells, template switching captured roughly one barcoded beta molecule.

With a J-beta primer mix and a sample-barcoded 5' primer, a second PCR ran roughly 7 to 11 cycles. Every cDNA molecule bore a tag from a template-switch adaptor containing 12 random nucleotides. TCRdb re-called the 5' RACE reads with MiXCR, one entry per CDR3 protein. The table shows 850,000 to 1,300,000 distinct CDR3 sequences, with 40% to 50% occurring only once. This clonotype was counted only a few times. They isolated at least 6 million PBMCs from each sample. The CDR3 is 15 amino acids. J was trimmed by 3 bases and V by 4 bases; bases with no gene match: 4. CDR1 is SGHRS, CDR2 YFSETQ, per germline.

The sequencing sample was made of blood. V and J are TRBV5-1 and TRBJ2-7, with 13 bases identical to TRBD2. This TCR was sampled from a woman aged 60-70 years in good health. The CDR3 bases are TGCGCCAGCAGCCGGCGGACTAGCGGGAGCTACGAGCAGTACTTC. It encodes CASSRRTSGSYEQYF.